These 10 T cell receptor beta chains originate from one sample sequenced in a study of cytomegalovirus exposure and HLA in healthy donors. Primers included in the PCR were 60 Vbeta and 13 Jbeta primers. Repertoires were generated with immunoSEQ multiplex PCR, while TCRdb's copy carries only in-frame clones and drops some. The sample yields about 160,000 clones, under 85% seen once. The sequencing input was PBMCs. All receptors derive from a woman aged 25 to 39 in good health and CMV-seronegative.

This clone was observed once. The genes are TRBV29-1 and TRBJ2-2; no clear D gene. V dropped 4 bases and J dropped 1 base, with 4 bases sitting between them. CDR1 SQVTM and CDR2 ANQGSEA come from the germline V gene. CDR3 length: 12 amino acids. CDR3: CSVGQNTGELFF. As DNA, the CDR3 is TGCAGCGTTGGTCAGAACACCGGGGAGCTGTTTTTT.

This chain joins TRBV5-6 and TRBJ2-1; no firm D call. CDR1 and CDR2 (germline): SGHDT, YYEEEE. The CDR3 is made up of 15 amino acids. V was clipped by 0 bases and J by 0 bases, with 7 bases between them. In DNA, the CDR3 is TGTGCCAGCAGCTTGGGGTCTATCTCCTACAATGAGCAGTTCTTC. Translated: CASSLGSISYNEQFF.

The V call is TRBV7-6, the J call TRBJ2-2; the D is unclear. The CDR3 contains 15 residues. From germline, CDR1 is SGHVS and CDR2 FNYEAQ. V was trimmed by 4 bases and J by 0 bases, leaving 9 bases between them. CDR3 loop: CASSSLNTNTGELFF. CDR3 bases: TGTGCCAGCAGCTCCCTTAACACGAACACCGGGGAGCTGTTTTTT.

This sequence joins TRBV9 and TRBJ2-3, with 11 positions matching TRBD2. The CDR3 totals 16 residues. J gave up 1 base and V 3 bases, and 4 bases lay outside the gene matches. Germline CDR1 SGDLS, CDR2 YYNGEE. This CDR3 reads CASSARLAGRTDTQYF. For the CDR3, the DNA is TGTGCCAGCAGCGCAAGACTAGCGGGGCGCACAGATACGCAGTATTTT.

J is TRBJ1-3 and V is TRBV28; no definite D call. The CDR3 spans 15 residues. Between the trimmed V and J ends, which lost 3 bases and 0 bases, there was a span of 9 bases. Looked up from germline, CDR1 is MDHEN and CDR2 is SYDVKM. The CDR3 reads CASSFGIASGNTIYF. CDR3 DNA sequence: TGTGCCAGCAGTTTTGGCATCGCCTCTGGAAACACCATATATTTT.

This CDR3 reads CASSLDRGVNQPQHF. In nucleotides, the CDR3 is TGTGCCAGCAGCCTAGACAGGGGTGTCAATCAGCCCCAGCATTTT. V gene TRBV5-6 combines with J gene TRBJ1-5, with 8 bases aligning to TRBD1. Trimming at V came to 4 bases and at J to 3 bases, leaving 6 bases not matched to a gene. CDR1 is SGHDT, CDR2 YYEEEE, per germline. The CDR3 loop spans 15 amino acids.

For this clone: Germline and junction disagree at one end, which may indicate a read error. This chain links TRBV7-3 with TRBJ1-1; TRBD1 matches 10 bases. The CDR3 runs to 13 residues. CDR1 is SGHTA, CDR2 FQGTGA, per germline. CDR3 sequence: CASSFRDRGESFF. The CDR3 nucleotides are TGTGCCAGCAGCTTCCGGGACAGGGGAGAGTCGTTCTTC.

The chain combines TRBV5-4 with TRBJ2-7, with D perhaps TRBD2 (7 bases). The germline V gene has CDR1 SGHNT and CDR2 YYREEE (reference sequence). The CDR3 covers 14 residues. Trimming took off 7 bases at V and 2 bases at J, with 16 bases between the two ends. The chain's CDR3 is CASGREGDPYEQYF. The CDR3 DNA follows: TGTGCCAGCGGAAGGGAGGGGGACCCCTACGAGCAGTACTTC.

V usage is TRBV5-6 and J usage is TRBJ2-5; maybe TRBD1 (5 bases). TRBJ2-7 explains the end of the DNA better; the J call may be wrong. This CDR3 region has 12 residues. Germline values: CDR1 SGHDT, CDR2 YYEEEE. The CDR3 bases are TGTGCCAGCAGCTTTCAGGGCTACGAGCAGTACTTC. Protein: CASSFQGYEQYF.

V usage is TRBV5-4 and J usage is TRBJ2-7; 10 bases fit TRBD2. CDR1 and CDR2 from the germline V gene are SGHNT and YYREEE (reference sequence). The CDR3 loop spans 16 amino acids. J lost 5 bases, V lost 4 bases, and 12 bases had no gene match. For the CDR3, the DNA is TGTGCCAGCAGCGCGTCCGGGGCTAGCGGGAGCCACGAGCAGTACTTC. It yields the protein CASSASGASGSHEQYF. Complete variable domain (other parts from reference TRBV5-4 and TRBJ2-7): ETGVTQSPTHLIKTRGQQVTLRCSSQSGHNTVSWYQQALGQGPQFIFQYYREEENGRGNFPPRFSGLQFPNYSSELNVNALELDDSALYLCASSASGASGSHEQYFGPGTRLTVT.